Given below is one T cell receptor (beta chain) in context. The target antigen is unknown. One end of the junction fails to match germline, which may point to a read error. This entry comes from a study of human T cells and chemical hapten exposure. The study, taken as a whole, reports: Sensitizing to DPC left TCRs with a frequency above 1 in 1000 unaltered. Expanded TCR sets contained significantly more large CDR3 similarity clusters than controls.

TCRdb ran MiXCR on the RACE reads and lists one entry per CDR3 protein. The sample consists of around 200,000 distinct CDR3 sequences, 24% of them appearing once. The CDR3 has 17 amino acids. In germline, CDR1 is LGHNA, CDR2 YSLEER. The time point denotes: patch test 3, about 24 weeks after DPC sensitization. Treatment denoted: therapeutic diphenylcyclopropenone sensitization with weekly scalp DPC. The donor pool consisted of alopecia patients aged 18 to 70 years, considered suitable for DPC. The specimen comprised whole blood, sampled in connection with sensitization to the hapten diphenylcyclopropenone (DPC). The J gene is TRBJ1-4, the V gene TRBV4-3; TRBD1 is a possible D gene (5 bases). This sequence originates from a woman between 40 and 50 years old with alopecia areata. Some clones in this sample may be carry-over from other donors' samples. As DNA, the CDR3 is TGTGCCAGCAGCCAAGCCAATTGGACGGGACTGAATGAAAAACTGTTTTTT. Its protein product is CASSQANWTGLNEKLFF.